The clone carrying this T cell receptor (beta chain) turned up a few times. Profiling relied on immunoSEQ multiplex PCR, and the TCRdb table lists in-frame clones only, not all of them. Singletons are absent from the sample, which has about 7,500 clones. This entry comes from a study of T cells after posttransplantation cyclophosphamide. Cyclophosphamide on days +3 and +4 followed busulfan-fludarabine conditioning and a marrow graft. Germline lookup yields CDR1 SGHTA and CDR2 FQGNSA. The trim removed 5 bases at V and 2 bases at J, leaving 7 bases unmatched. The CDR3 covers 15 residues. Source: PBMCs, taken after allogeneic stem cell transplant with posttransplant cyclophosphamide. This clonotype was sampled from a female patient aged 50-59 years who received an allogeneic stem cell transplant from a related donor, was CMV-positive, and had no GVHD. The T cells may partly be graft donor cells. The chain joins TRBV7-2 to TRBJ2-5; 8 bases are a match to TRBD2. For the CDR3, the DNA is TGTGCCAGCAGCCCCCAGGCGGGGGGACAAGAGACCCAGTACTTC. It yields the protein CASSPQAGGQETQYF. The full variable domain, rest sourced from reference TRBV7-2 and TRBJ2-5, is GAGVSQSPSNKVTEKGKDVELRCDPISGHTALYWYRQSLGQGLEFLIYFQGNSAPDKSGLPSDRFSAERTGGSVSTLTIQRTQQEDSAVYLCASSPQAGGQETQYFGPGTRLLVL.